This T cell receptor beta chain was captured by sequencing in a study of T cell repertoires in cytomegalovirus infection. Across the whole study: Carrying CMV and the relevant HLA type showed in public TCR beta signatures.

This CDR3 has 12 amino acids. In germline, CDR1 is LNHNV, CDR2 YYDKDF (reference sequence). Trimming removed 4 bases from V and 6 bases from J, with 6 bases in between. Using its own MiXCR run on the reads, TCRdb lists one record per CDR3 protein. This table has 450,000 to 650,000 distinct CDR3 sequences, more than 20% appearing once. This receptor was identified in a human donor in good health (CMV status not recorded). Some clones in this sample may be carry-over from other donors' samples. The J gene is TRBJ2-2, the V gene TRBV15; D remains unclear. The specimen was PBMCs. Here the CDR3 reads CATSTAAGELFF. CDR3 coding DNA: TGTGCCACCAGCACGGCAGCCGGGGAGCTGTTTTTT.